This T cell receptor (beta chain) was retrieved from a study of T cell responses to AZD1222 COVID-19 vaccine. Libraries were prepared by immunoSEQ multiplex PCR; TCRdb keeps only in-frame clonotypes and omits some of them. The table records some 150,000 clones, approximately 90% of them present only once. V was shortened by 4 bases and J by 7 bases, with 10 bases between the two germline ends. The V gene's germline CDR1 is MGHDK and CDR2 SYGVNS. This CDR3 has 13 amino acids. Sequencing used peripheral blood, obtained 28 days after the second AZD1222 dose. The chain couples TRBV25-1 to TRBJ1-4; a possible D gene is TRBD1 (6 bases). This clonotype originated in an adult who received the AZD1222 COVID-19 vaccine. This CDR3 is CASSASGVEKLFF. In DNA form, the CDR3 reads TGTGCCAGCAGTGCCTCAGGGGTTGAAAAACTGTTTTTT.